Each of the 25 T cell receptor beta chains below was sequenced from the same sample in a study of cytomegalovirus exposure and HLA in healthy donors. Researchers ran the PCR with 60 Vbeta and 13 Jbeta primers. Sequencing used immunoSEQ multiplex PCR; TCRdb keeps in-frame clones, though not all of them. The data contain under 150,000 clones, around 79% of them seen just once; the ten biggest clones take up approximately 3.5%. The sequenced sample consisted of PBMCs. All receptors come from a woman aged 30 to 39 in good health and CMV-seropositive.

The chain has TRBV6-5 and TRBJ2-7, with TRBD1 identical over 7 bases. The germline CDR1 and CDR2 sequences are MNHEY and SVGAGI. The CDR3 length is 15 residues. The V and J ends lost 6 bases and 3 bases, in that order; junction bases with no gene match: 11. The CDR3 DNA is TGTGCCAGCAGGTCGGGACAGAGGGCTTTCTACGAGCAGTACTTC. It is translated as CASRSGQRAFYEQYF.

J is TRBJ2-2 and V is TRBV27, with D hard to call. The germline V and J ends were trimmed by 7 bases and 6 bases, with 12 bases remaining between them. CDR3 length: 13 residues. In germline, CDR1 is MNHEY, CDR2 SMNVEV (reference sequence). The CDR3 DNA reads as TGTGCCAGCACCCCTGCCCCGGCCGGGGAGCTGTTTTTT. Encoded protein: CASTPAPAGELFF.

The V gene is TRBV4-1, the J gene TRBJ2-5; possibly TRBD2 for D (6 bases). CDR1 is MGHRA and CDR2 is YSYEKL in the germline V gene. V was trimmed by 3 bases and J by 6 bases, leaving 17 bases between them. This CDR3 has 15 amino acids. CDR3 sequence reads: CASSHSGLRPKTQYF. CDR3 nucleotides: TGCGCCAGCAGCCACTCGGGACTCCGGCCAAAGACCCAGTACTTC.

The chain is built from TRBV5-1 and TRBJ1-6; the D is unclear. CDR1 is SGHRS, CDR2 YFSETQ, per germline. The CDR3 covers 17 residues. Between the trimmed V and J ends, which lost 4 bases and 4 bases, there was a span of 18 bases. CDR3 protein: CASSDGIGAGYNSPLHF. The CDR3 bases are TGCGCCAGCAGCGATGGAATCGGTGCGGGTTATAATTCACCCCTCCACTTT.

The chain's CDR3 is CASSQTMGGTEAFF. CDR3 sequence (DNA): TGTGCCAGCTCACAAACCATGGGGGGGACTGAAGCTTTCTTT. This sequence joins TRBV18 and TRBJ1-1, with D perhaps TRBD1 (5 bases). The CDR3 extends over 14 amino acids. Germline V gene lookup returns CDR1 KGHSH and CDR2 LQKENI. Trimming left V 4 bases short and J 5 bases short, with 14 bases between.

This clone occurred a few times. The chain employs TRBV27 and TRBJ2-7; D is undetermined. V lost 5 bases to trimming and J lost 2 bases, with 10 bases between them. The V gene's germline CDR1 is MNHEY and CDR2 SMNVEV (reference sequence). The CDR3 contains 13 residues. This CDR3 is CASSTSGPYEQYF. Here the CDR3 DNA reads TGTGCCAGCAGTACCTCAGGCCCCTACGAGCAGTACTTC.

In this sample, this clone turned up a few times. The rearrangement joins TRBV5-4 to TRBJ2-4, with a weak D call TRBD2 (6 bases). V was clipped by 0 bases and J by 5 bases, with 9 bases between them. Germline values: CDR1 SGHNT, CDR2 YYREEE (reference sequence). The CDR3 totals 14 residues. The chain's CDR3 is CASSLGLVQNIQYF. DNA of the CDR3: TGTGCCAGCAGCTTGGGACTAGTACAAAACATTCAGTACTTC.

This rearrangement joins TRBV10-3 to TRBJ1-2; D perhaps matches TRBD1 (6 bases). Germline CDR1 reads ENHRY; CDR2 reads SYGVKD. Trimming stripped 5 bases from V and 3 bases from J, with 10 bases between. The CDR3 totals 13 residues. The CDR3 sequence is CAISLTGYYGYTF. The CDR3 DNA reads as TGTGCCATCAGTCTTACAGGGTACTATGGCTACACCTTC.

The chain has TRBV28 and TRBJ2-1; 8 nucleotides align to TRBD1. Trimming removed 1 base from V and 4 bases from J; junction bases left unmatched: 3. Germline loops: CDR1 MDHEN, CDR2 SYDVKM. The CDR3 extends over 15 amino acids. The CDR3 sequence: CASSLSGGGYNEQFF. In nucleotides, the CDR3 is TGTGCCAGCAGTTTATCAGGGGGCGGGTACAATGAGCAGTTCTTC.

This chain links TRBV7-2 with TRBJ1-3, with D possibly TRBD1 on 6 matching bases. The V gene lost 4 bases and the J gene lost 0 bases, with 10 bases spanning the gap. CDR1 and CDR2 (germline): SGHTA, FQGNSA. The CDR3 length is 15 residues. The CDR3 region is CASSSTGISGNTIYF. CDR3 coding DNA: TGTGCCAGCAGCTCTACAGGGATCTCTGGAAACACCATATATTTT.

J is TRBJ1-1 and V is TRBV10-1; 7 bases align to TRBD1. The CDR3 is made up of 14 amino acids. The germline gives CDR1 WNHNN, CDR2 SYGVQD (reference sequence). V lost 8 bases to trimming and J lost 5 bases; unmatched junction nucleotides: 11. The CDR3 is CASQVGAGGTEAFF. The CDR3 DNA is TGCGCCAGCCAAGTGGGGGCAGGGGGGACTGAAGCTTTCTTT.

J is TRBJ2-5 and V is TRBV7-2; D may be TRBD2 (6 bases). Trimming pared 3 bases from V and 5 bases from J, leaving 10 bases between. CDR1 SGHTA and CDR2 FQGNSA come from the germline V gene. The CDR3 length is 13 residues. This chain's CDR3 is CASSLWEVETQYF. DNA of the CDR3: TGTGCCAGCAGCTTGTGGGAGGTGGAGACCCAGTACTTC.

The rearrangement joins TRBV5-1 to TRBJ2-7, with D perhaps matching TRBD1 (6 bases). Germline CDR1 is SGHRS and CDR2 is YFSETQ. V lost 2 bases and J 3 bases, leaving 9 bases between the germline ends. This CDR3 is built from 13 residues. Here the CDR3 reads CASSFRGDYEQYF. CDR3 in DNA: TGCGCCAGCAGCTTCAGGGGCGACTACGAGCAGTACTTC. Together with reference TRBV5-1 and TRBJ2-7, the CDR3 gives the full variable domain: KAGVTQTPRYLIKTRGQQVTLSCSPISGHRSVSWYQQTPGQGLQFLFEYFSETQRNKGNFPGRFSGRQFSNSRSEMNVSTLELGDSALYLCASSFRGDYEQYFGPGTRLTVT.

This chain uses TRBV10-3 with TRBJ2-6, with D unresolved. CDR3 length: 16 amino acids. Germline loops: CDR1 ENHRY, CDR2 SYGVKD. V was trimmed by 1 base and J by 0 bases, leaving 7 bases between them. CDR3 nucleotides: TGTGCCATCAGTGAGTGGCAAACCTCTGGGGCCAACGTCCTGACTTTC. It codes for CAISEWQTSGANVLTF.

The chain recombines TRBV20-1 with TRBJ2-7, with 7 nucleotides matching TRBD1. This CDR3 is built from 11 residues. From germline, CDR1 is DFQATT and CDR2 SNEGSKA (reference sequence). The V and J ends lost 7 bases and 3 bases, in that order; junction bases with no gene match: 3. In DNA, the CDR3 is TGCAGTGTTCAGGGGGACTACGAGCAGTACTTC. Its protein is CSVQGDYEQYF.

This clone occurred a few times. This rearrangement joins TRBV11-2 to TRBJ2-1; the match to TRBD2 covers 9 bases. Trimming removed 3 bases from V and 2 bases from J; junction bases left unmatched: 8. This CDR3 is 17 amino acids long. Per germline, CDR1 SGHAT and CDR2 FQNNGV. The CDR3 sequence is CASSFYHLAGAYNEQFF. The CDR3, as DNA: TGTGCCAGCAGCTTCTACCACTTAGCGGGGGCCTACAATGAGCAGTTCTTC.

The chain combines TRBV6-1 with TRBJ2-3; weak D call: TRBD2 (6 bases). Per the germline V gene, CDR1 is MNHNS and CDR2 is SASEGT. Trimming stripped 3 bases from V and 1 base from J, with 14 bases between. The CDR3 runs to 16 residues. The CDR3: CASSDRVASGTDTQYF. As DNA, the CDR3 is TGTGCCAGCAGTGATCGGGTGGCTAGCGGCACAGATACGCAGTATTTT.

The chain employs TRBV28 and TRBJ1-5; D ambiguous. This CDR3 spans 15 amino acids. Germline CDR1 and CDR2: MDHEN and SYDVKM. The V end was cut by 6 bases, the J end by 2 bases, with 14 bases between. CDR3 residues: CASSSRSAGNQPQHF. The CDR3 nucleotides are TGTGCCAGCAGCTCCCGAAGCGCGGGCAATCAGCCCCAGCATTTT. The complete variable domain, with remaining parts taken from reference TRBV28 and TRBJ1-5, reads DVKVTQSSRYLVKRTGEKVFLECVQDMDHENMFWYRQDPGLGLRLIYFSYDVKMKEKGDIPEGYSVSREKKERFSLILESASTNQTSMYLCASSSRSAGNQPQHFGDGTRLSIL.

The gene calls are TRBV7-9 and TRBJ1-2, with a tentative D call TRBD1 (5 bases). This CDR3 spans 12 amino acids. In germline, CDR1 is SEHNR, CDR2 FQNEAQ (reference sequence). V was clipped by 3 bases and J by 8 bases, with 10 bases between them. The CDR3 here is CASSLTVEGYTF. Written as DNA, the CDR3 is TGTGCCAGCAGCTTGACAGTCGAAGGCTACACCTTC.

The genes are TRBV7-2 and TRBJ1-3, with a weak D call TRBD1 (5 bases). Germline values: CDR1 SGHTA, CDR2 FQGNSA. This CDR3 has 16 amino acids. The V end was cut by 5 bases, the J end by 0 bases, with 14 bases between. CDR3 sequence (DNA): TGTGCCAGCAGCCCCTGGGACTTCTTCTCTGGAAACACCATATATTTT. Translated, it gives CASSPWDFFSGNTIYF.

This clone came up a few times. The CDR3 DNA follows: TGTGCCAGCTCGCCCGCAGGTGGAGGGGAGTATGGCTACACCTTC. Translating gives CASSPAGGGEYGYTF. The V and J genes are TRBV18 and TRBJ1-2; possibly TRBD1 for D (5 bases). Deletions cut 6 bases from V and 5 bases from J, with 19 bases between. CDR1 and CDR2 (germline): KGHSH, LQKENI. The CDR3 sequence is 15 residues long. The whole variable domain, remainder taken from reference TRBV18 and TRBJ1-2, is NAGVMQNPRHLVRRRGQEARLRCSPMKGHSHVYWYRQLPEEGLKFMVYLQKENIIDESGMPKERFSAEFPKEGPSILRIQQVVRGDSAAYFCASSPAGGGEYGYTFGSGTRLTVV.

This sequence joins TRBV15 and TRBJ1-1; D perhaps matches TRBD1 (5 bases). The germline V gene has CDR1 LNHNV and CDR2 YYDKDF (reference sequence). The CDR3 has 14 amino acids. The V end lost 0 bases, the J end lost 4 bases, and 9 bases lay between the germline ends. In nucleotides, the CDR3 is TGTGCCACCAGCAGAGATTTGGGGGGCACTGAAGCTTTCTTT. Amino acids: CATSRDLGGTEAFF.

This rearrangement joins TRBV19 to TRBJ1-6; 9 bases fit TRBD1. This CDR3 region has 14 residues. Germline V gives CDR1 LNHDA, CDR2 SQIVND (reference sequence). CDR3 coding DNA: TGTGCTACAGGGGGCCGATCCTATAATTCACCCCTCCACTTT. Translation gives CATGGRSYNSPLHF.

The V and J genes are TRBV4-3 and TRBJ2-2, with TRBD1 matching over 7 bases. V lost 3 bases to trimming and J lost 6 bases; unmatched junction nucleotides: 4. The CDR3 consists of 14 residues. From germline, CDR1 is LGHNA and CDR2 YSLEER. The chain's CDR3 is CASSQGTGAGELFF. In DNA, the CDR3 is TGCGCCAGCAGCCAGGGAACAGGGGCCGGGGAGCTGTTTTTT.

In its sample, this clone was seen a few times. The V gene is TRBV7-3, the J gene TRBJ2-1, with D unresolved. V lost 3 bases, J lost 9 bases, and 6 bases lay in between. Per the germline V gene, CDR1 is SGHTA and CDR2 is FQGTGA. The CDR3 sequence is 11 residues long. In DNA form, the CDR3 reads TGTGCCAGCAGCTTCGGCGGTGAGCAGTTCTTC. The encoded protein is CASSFGGEQFF.